This TCR beta chain was identified in a study of identical twins. Study-level points and caveats: The analysis was cross-sectional rather than longitudinal within donors. Beta clonotypes that were abundant in cord blood contained fewer insertions, a pattern absent from memory repertoires. Sequences that were out-of-frame, alpha and twin-shared displayed an excess of low generation probability.

A universal primer binding site was introduced by template switching. The final cDNA contained unique molecular identifiers. TCRdb redid the calling of the 5' RACE reads with MiXCR, one entry per CDR3 protein. The table lists 140,000 to 150,000 distinct CDR3 sequences, approximately 4% of them singletons. In its sample, this clonotype was seen a few times. What it recognizes is unknown. The TCR originated in a man aged 18 to 30 in good health. The sample consisted of memory T cells sorted from blood.

The CDR3 sequence: CASSRGTGPYNEQFF. In nucleotides, the CDR3 is TGTGCCAGCAGCCGAGGGACAGGGCCCTACAATGAGCAGTTCTTC. The genes are TRBV3-1 and TRBJ2-1; TRBD1 matches at 9 bases. CDR1 LGHDT and CDR2 YNNKEL come from the germline V gene (reference sequence). V gave up 4 bases and J gave up 2 bases; unmatched junction bases: 3. The CDR3 consists of 15 residues.